This entry concerns a single T cell receptor (beta chain). Its target is unknown. PCR primers comprised 60 Vbeta and 13 Jbeta primers. The protocol was immunoSEQ multiplex PCR, while the TCRdb copy is restricted to in-frame clones and leaves out a portion. Of over 100,000 clones listed, less than 75% are singletons. This sample is part of a study of cytomegalovirus exposure and HLA in healthy donors. Study-wide background: Clustering assigned about four fifths of the approximately 400 genotyped donors to the Caucasian-associated ancestry cluster.

Study outcomes and limitations: Investigators reported more than 150 TCR beta chains as tied to cytomegalovirus. Later analysis associated a missense DCLRE1C variant with TCR beta V- and J-gene trimming.

The CDR3 runs to 15 residues. The germline V and J ends were trimmed by 4 bases and 0 bases, with 12 bases remaining between them. Germline V gene data show CDR1 as SGDLS and CDR2 as YYNGEE. The specimen sequenced was PBMCs. V and J are TRBV9 and TRBJ2-3, with D perhaps matching TRBD1 (5 bases). The sequence was obtained from a woman aged 40 to 50 in good health and CMV-seropositive. The CDR3 protein is CASSPWGGSTDTQYF. Written as DNA, the CDR3 is TGTGCCAGCAGCCCTTGGGGCGGAAGCACAGATACGCAGTATTTT.